Shown below are 14 T cell receptor beta chains from a single sample sequenced in a study of blood T cell repertoires in COVID-19. Method: immunoSEQ multiplex PCR; TCRdb's copy keeps in-frame clones and lacks some. The table lists fewer than 400,000 clones, more than 75% of them singletons. The sequencing input was PBMCs or T cells enriched from blood (not recorded which). The origin of the receptors is a woman between 45 and 60 years old who had recovered from COVID-19.

This clone was picked up one time. This chain joins TRBV21-1 and TRBJ2-7; TRBD2 is the table's D call and was not checked against the DNA. TRBV21-1 is a documented pseudogene. The CDR3 covers 9 residues. CDR3 sequence (DNA): TGTGCCAGCAGTGTGTTTCTCCTCTTC. It specifies CASSVFLLF.

This clone has only one observation. The same CDR3 arises from other DNA sequences in this sample as well. This chain links TRBV5-1 with TRBJ1-4; maybe TRBD1 (5 bases). The CDR3 consists of 14 residues. Germline V CDR1 and CDR2: SGHRS, YFSETQ. Trimming removed 0 bases from V and 2 bases from J, with 5 bases in between. CDR3 nucleotides: TGCGCCAGCAGCTTGGCAGGGACTAATGAAAAACTGTTTTTT. Translating gives CASSLAGTNEKLFF.

The chain is built from TRBV3-1 (or the pseudogene TRBV3-2) and TRBJ2-1; 11 bases map to TRBD1. V shed 4 bases and J 9 bases; nucleotides not matched to a gene: 11. The CDR3 is made up of 16 amino acids. Per germline, CDR1 LGHDT and CDR2 YNNKEL (reference sequence). The CDR3 DNA reads as TGTGCCAGCAGCCCACCGGGACAGGGGGTCCCAAGTGAGCAGTTCTTC. Protein: CASSPPGQGVPSEQFF.

The chain combines TRBV11-3 with TRBJ1-1; D is possibly TRBD1 (5 bases). The CDR3 length is 15 residues. Germline CDR1 and CDR2: SGHNT and YENEEA. V shed 2 bases and J shed 1 base, with 11 bases lying between them. The CDR3 reads CASSLSGAANTEAFF. For the CDR3, the DNA is TGTGCCAGCAGCTTAAGCGGGGCGGCGAACACTGAAGCTTTCTTT.

The genes are TRBV4-1 and TRBJ2-5, with D tentatively TRBD2 (7 bases). In germline, CDR1 is MGHRA, CDR2 YSYEKL. The CDR3 runs to 16 residues. V lost 1 base and J lost 0, with 12 bases in between. For the CDR3, the DNA is TGCGCCAGCAGCCAAGGGGGGCGGGGGTACCAAGAGACCCAGTACTTC. Amino acid sequence: CASSQGGRGYQETQYF.

The DNA of the CDR3 is TGTGCCAGCAGCGGTTTACTGGTTACTGAAGCTTTCTTT. Translating it yields CASSGLLVTEAFF. The V call is TRBV2, the J call TRBJ1-1; D gene ambiguous. This CDR3 comprises 13 residues. Germline CDR1 reads SNHLY; CDR2 reads FYNNEI. Trimming took 6 bases from V and 5 from J, leaving 13 bases between them. The full variable domain, rest sourced from reference TRBV2 and TRBJ1-1, is EPEVTQTPSHQVTQMGQEVILRCVPISNHLYFYWYRQILGQKVEFLVSFYNNEISEKSEIFDDQFSVERPDGSNFTLKIRSTKLEDSAMYFCASSGLLVTEAFFGQGTRLTVV.

This sequence joins TRBV5-6 and TRBJ2-1; tentative D call: TRBD2 (5 bases). Germline CDR1 is SGHDT and CDR2 is YYEEEE. V was pared by 3 bases and J by 10 bases, with 14 bases between. The CDR3 length is 13 residues. CDR3 nucleotides: TGTGCCAGCAGCTCGTTTCTCGGGGTCGAGCAGTTCTTC. This translates into CASSSFLGVEQFF.

V usage is TRBV13 and J usage is TRBJ1-1; D is perhaps TRBD1 (5 bases). Trimming took 6 bases from V and 8 from J, leaving 10 bases between them. The CDR3 loop spans 11 amino acids. CDR1 is PRHDT and CDR2 is FYEKMQ in the germline V gene (reference sequence). This chain's CDR3 is CASSRDREAFF. The CDR3 coding sequence is TGTGCCAGCAGTCGTGACAGAGAAGCTTTCTTT.

This clone was recorded once. The chain links TRBV2 to TRBJ2-7; TRBD2 might be the D (6 bases). CDR1 and CDR2 from the germline V gene are SNHLY and FYNNEI. V was pared by 5 bases and J by 1 base, with 15 bases between. There are 15 residues in the CDR3. CDR3 nucleotides: TGTGCCAGCAGTCAAAATGCGGGGTATTCCTACGAGCAGTACTTC. Translation: CASSQNAGYSYEQYF.

The V and J genes are TRBV24-1 and TRBJ1-5; possibly TRBD1 for D (6 bases). The CDR3 covers 16 residues. Germline CDR1 KGHDR, CDR2 SFDVKD. The V and J ends lost 4 bases and 5 bases respectively, with 17 bases between them. CDR3 in amino acids: CATSEGAGHKDQPQHF. Here the CDR3 DNA reads TGTGCCACCAGTGAGGGGGCAGGACACAAGGATCAGCCCCAGCATTTT.

V gene TRBV6-5 combines with J gene TRBJ1-6; 7 bases fit TRBD1. Germline CDR1 MNHEY, CDR2 SVGAGI. The J segment lost 7 bases and the V segment lost 0 bases, leaving 3 bases of the junction unmatched. The CDR3 is 15 residues long. In nucleotides, the CDR3 is TGTGCCAGCAGTTACTCTTTACAGGGGAATTCACCCCTCCACTTT. Translating gives CASSYSLQGNSPLHF.

The CDR3 loop reads CASSLGQGRTTGELFF. CDR3 in DNA: TGCGCCAGCAGCTTGGGACAGGGTAGGACCACCGGGGAGCTGTTTTTT. The chain carries TRBV5-1 and TRBJ2-2; the match to TRBD1 covers 7 bases. CDR1 and CDR2 from the germline V gene are SGHRS and YFSETQ. The CDR3 covers 16 residues. Trimming took 0 bases from V and 4 from J; bases not matched to a gene: 6.

J is TRBJ1-4 and V is TRBV5-6; D unclear. Trimming removed 0 bases from V and 8 bases from J, with 14 bases in between. There are 15 residues in the CDR3. Per the germline V gene, CDR1 is SGHDT and CDR2 is YYEEEE. CDR3 region: CASSLVSGSWEKLFF. The CDR3 DNA follows: TGTGCCAGCAGCTTGGTATCGGGGTCCTGGGAAAAACTGTTTTTT. Complete variable domain (other parts from reference TRBV5-6 and TRBJ1-4): DAGVTQSPTHLIKTRGQQVTLRCSPKSGHDTVSWYQQALGQGPQFIFQYYEEEERQRGNFPDRFSGHQFPNYSSELNVNALLLGDSALYLCASSLVSGSWEKLFFGSGTQLSVL.

About this clone itself: At one end, the junction sequence differs from germline, possibly due to a read error. This chain's CDR3 is CASSPGQGSQITAF. CDR3 in DNA: TGTGCCAGTTCTCCGGGACAGGGGAGTCAGATTACGGCCTTC. The chain links TRBV7-2 to TRBJ1-2; 10 bases fit TRBD1. The CDR3 sequence is 14 residues long. The germline CDR1 and CDR2 sequences are SGHTA and FQGNSA.